Following are 20 T cell receptor beta chains from one sample sequenced in a study of shared clonotypes between healthy human individuals. The naive CD8 fraction comprised CD45RO-negative cells positively selected for CCR7 and excluded terminally differentiated effector memory CD45RA+ cells. Using immunoSEQ multiplex PCR, the repertoire was profiled, and TCRdb retains in-frame clones only, with some absent. The sample lists around 2,000,000 clones; 85% to 95% were seen once. Specimen: naive CD8+ T cells from PBMCs. The receptors originated from a man aged 18-30 years in good health. Some clones in this sample may be carry-over from other donors' samples.

V is TRBV29-1 and J is TRBJ2-5; D might be TRBD2 (6 bases). The closer fit of TRBJ2-7 to the DNA end suggests the J call may be wrong. The CDR3 has 15 amino acids. Germline assignment: CDR1 SQVTM and CDR2 ANQGSEA. CDR3: CSVDDLGEGGYEQYF. The CDR3 DNA reads as TGCAGCGTTGATGATCTTGGCGAGGGAGGATACGAGCAGTACTTC.

The chain combines TRBV7-9 with TRBJ2-7, with D hard to call. From germline, CDR1 is SEHNR and CDR2 FQNEAQ (reference sequence). The CDR3 consists of 13 residues. The V gene lost 1 base and the J gene lost 2 bases, with 6 bases spanning the gap. CDR3 in amino acids: CASSLGSPYEQYF. The CDR3 DNA is TGTGCCAGCAGCTTAGGTAGCCCCTACGAGCAGTACTTC.

V is TRBV27 and J is TRBJ2-7, with D hard to call. Germline V gene data show CDR1 as MNHEY and CDR2 as SMNVEV (reference sequence). The CDR3 runs to 15 residues. The ends were cut back, 4 bases at V and 3 bases at J, with 16 bases in the middle. The CDR3 nucleotides read TGTGCCAGCAGTTCACTTGCCGAGTGGGGCTACGAGCAGTACTTC. Translated: CASSSLAEWGYEQYF.

Concerning this clone: Additional DNA sequences in this sample encode the identical CDR3. V is TRBV28 and J is TRBJ2-2, with unresolved D. This CDR3 comprises 13 residues. Germline V gene sequence: CDR1 MDHEN, CDR2 SYDVKM. Trimming cost V 3 bases and J 3 bases, with 5 bases left between them. CDR3 loop: CASSLLDTGELFF. The DNA of the CDR3 is TGTGCCAGCAGTTTGCTGGACACCGGGGAGCTGTTTTTT.

This clone was counted between two and nine times. The rearrangement joins TRBV30 to TRBJ1-1, with TRBD1 matching over 8 bases. This CDR3 spans 14 amino acids. Germline V gene lookup returns CDR1 GTSNPN and CDR2 SVGIG (reference sequence). J was trimmed by 5 bases and V by 4 bases; bases with no gene match: 9. CDR3: CAWTIRGRRTEAFF. CDR3 bases: TGTGCCTGGACCATCAGGGGGCGTCGGACTGAAGCTTTCTTT. The full variable domain, with the rest looked up from reference TRBV30 and TRBJ1-1, is SQTIHQWPATLVQPVGSPLSLECTVEGTSNPNLYWYRQAAGRGLQLLFYSVGIGQISSEVPQNLSASRPQDRQFILSSKKLLLSDSGFYLCAWTIRGRRTEAFFGQGTRLTVV.

The chain recombines TRBV6-5 with TRBJ2-1; perhaps TRBD1 as D (6 bases). In germline, CDR1 is MNHEY, CDR2 SVGAGI. The CDR3 runs 14 residues. V gave up 6 bases and J gave up 1 base, with 10 bases separating them. The DNA for the CDR3 is TGTGCCAGCAGATTACAGGGATCCTACAATGAGCAGTTCTTC. Its protein product is CASRLQGSYNEQFF.

The CDR3 loop is CASSLSRRLSSYNEQFF. The CDR3 bases are TGTGCCAGCAGTTTATCGAGGCGGCTAAGCTCCTACAATGAGCAGTTCTTC. The chain links TRBV27 to TRBJ2-1; the D is unclear. The CDR3 contains 17 residues. Trimming removed 0 bases at V and 0 bases at J, with 12 bases between. Per germline, CDR1 MNHEY and CDR2 SMNVEV (reference sequence).

The CDR3 spells CASSSPGTGVYEQFF. The DNA of the CDR3 is TGTGCCAGCAGCTCCCCCGGGACAGGGGTCTATGAGCAGTTCTTC. The genes are TRBV7-9 and TRBJ2-1; 10 bases line up with TRBD1. The CDR3 runs to 15 residues. The germline CDR1 and CDR2 sequences are SEHNR and FQNEAQ (reference sequence). Trimming at V came to 4 bases and at J to 8 bases, leaving 8 bases not matched to a gene.

The chain employs TRBV2 and TRBJ1-5; the match to TRBD1 covers 7 bases. The CDR3 is 15 residues long. V dropped 4 bases and J dropped 3; count of bases not matched to a gene: 6. Germline assignment: CDR1 SNHLY and CDR2 FYNNEI. The CDR3 loop is CASSGTGVANQPQHF. The DNA of the CDR3 is TGTGCCAGCAGTGGAACAGGGGTTGCCAATCAGCCCCAGCATTTT. Combining the CDR3 with reference TRBV2 and TRBJ1-5 gives the whole variable domain EPEVTQTPSHQVTQMGQEVILRCVPISNHLYFYWYRQILGQKVEFLVSFYNNEISEKSEIFDDQFSVERPDGSNFTLKIRSTKLEDSAMYFCASSGTGVANQPQHFGDGTRLSIL.

The V and J genes are TRBV6-5 and TRBJ2-1, with D tentatively TRBD1 (5 bases). V lost 0 bases to trimming and J lost 14 bases, with 14 bases between them. The CDR3 spans 13 residues. Germline-derived CDR1 and CDR2 are MNHEY and SVGAGI. CDR3 DNA: TGTGCCAGCAGTTACTCGACAAGGGGATATGAGTTCTTC. This encodes CASSYSTRGYEFF.

The chain is built from TRBV9 and TRBJ2-7; D may be TRBD2 (6 bases). The CDR3 is 15 amino acids. The V end was cut by 0 bases, the J end by 4 bases, with 14 bases between. CDR1 is SGDLS and CDR2 is YYNGEE in the germline V gene. The CDR3 is CASSVAGAHTYEQYF. CDR3 sequence (DNA): TGTGCCAGCAGCGTAGCGGGAGCACATACGTACGAGCAGTACTTC. The complete variable domain, with remaining parts taken from reference TRBV9 and TRBJ2-7, reads DSGVTQTPKHLITATGQRVTLRCSPRSGDLSVYWYQQSLDQGLQFLIQYYNGEERAKGNILERFSAQQFPDLHSELNLSSLELGDSALYFCASSVAGAHTYEQYFGPGTRLTVT.

This chain uses TRBV6-5 with TRBJ1-5, with D possibly being TRBD1 (6 bases). V was clipped by 8 bases and J by 8 bases, with 19 bases between them. CDR1 is MNHEY, CDR2 SVGAGI, per germline. The CDR3 covers 14 residues. Here the CDR3 reads CASGARGGGEPQHF. CDR3 bases: TGTGCCAGCGGAGCCAGGGGCGGTGGGGAGCCCCAGCATTTT.

This chain connects TRBV7-2 to TRBJ1-2; no firm D call. Looked up from germline, CDR1 is SGHTA and CDR2 is FQGNSA. The CDR3 length is 14 residues. Trimming shortened V by 3 bases and J by 2 bases, and 10 bases separated the two germline ends. The CDR3 sequence is CASSFGPMNYGYTF. The CDR3 DNA sequence: TGTGCCAGCAGCTTCGGACCGATGAACTATGGCTACACCTTC.

V is TRBV7-9 and J is TRBJ2-7, with D perhaps matching TRBD1 (6 bases). The CDR3 has 17 amino acids. The germline V and J ends were trimmed by 5 bases and 3 bases, with 23 bases remaining between them. Germline loops: CDR1 SEHNR, CDR2 FQNEAQ (reference sequence). This CDR3 reads CASSVGVVGGTFYEQYF. In DNA form, the CDR3 reads TGTGCCAGCAGCGTAGGTGTTGTAGGGGGAACTTTCTACGAGCAGTACTTC.

This rearrangement joins TRBV6-5 to TRBJ2-7; a possible D gene is TRBD1 (6 bases). V was clipped by 6 bases and J by 6 bases, with 12 bases between them. The germline gives CDR1 MNHEY, CDR2 SVGAGI. The CDR3 runs to 12 residues. The CDR3 is CASRQGLFEQYF. DNA of the CDR3: TGTGCCAGCAGACAGGGTCTGTTCGAGCAGTACTTC.

This clone was picked up one time. The chain is built from TRBV9 and TRBJ1-1; TRBD1 might be the D (5 bases). This CDR3 contains 14 residues. V dropped 0 bases and J dropped 6 bases, with 12 bases sitting between them. Germline V gene lookup returns CDR1 SGDLS and CDR2 YYNGEE. CDR3 region: CASSVGGQGSEAFF. CDR3 nucleotides: TGTGCCAGCAGCGTAGGGGGCCAGGGCTCTGAAGCTTTCTTT.

The rearrangement links TRBV15 to TRBJ2-7; possible D gene TRBD2, 6 bases. The V gene lost 4 bases and the J gene lost 1 base, with 14 bases spanning the gap. This CDR3 contains 15 residues. Germline V gene lookup returns CDR1 LNHNV and CDR2 YYDKDF (reference sequence). Here the CDR3 DNA reads TGTGCCACCAGCATGGGCGGGAAGAGTTCCTACGAGCAGTACTTC. Its protein product is CATSMGGKSSYEQYF.

Concerning this clone itself: The sample carries other DNA sequences with the same CDR3. This rearrangement joins TRBV4-2 to TRBJ2-5; 7 nucleotides agree with TRBD2. Germline CDR1 is LGHNA and CDR2 is YNFKEQ. The CDR3 runs 14 residues. J was trimmed by 5 bases and V by 4 bases; bases with no gene match: 7. The CDR3 is CASSLPASGETQYF. The CDR3 nucleotides are TGTGCCAGCAGCCTCCCGGCTAGCGGTGAGACCCAGTACTTC.

The chain recombines TRBV5-1 with TRBJ2-7, with 9 bases that match TRBD1. J was trimmed by 4 bases and V by 2 bases; bases with no gene match: 7. Germline CDR1 reads SGHRS; CDR2 reads YFSETQ. The CDR3 extends over 15 amino acids. CDR3 bases: TGCGCCAGCAGCTTATATGGGACAGGGCGGTACGAGCAGTACTTC. This gives the protein CASSLYGTGRYEQYF.

The chain combines TRBV27 with TRBJ2-1; 9 bases fit TRBD2. Germline-derived CDR1 and CDR2 are MNHEY and SMNVEV (reference sequence). Losses at the gene ends were 4 bases for V and 4 bases for J; bases not matched to a gene: 5. The CDR3 runs to 15 residues. The CDR3 reads CASSWVAGAYNEQFF. The DNA for the CDR3 is TGTGCCAGCAGTTGGGTAGCGGGGGCTTACAATGAGCAGTTCTTC.